A single sample is the source of the 19 T cell receptor beta chains below, sequenced in a study of blood T cell repertoires in COVID-19. The assay was immunoSEQ multiplex PCR, and TCRdb's table has in-frame clones only and misses some. The repertoire consists of more than 80,000 clones, with over 75% occurring once and the leading ten covering roughly 2.2%. What was sequenced was peripheral blood. The receptor set was obtained from a woman aged 70 to 79 with acute or convalescent COVID-19.

CDR3 region: CASNSKAGGIHEQFF. The CDR3 DNA follows: TGTGCCAGCAACTCGAAAGCGGGGGGTATCCACGAGCAGTTCTTC. The J gene is TRBJ2-1, the V gene TRBV27; 9 nucleotides match TRBD2. In germline, CDR1 is MNHEY, CDR2 SMNVEV (reference sequence). With 7 bases clipped from V and 10 bases from J, the junction kept 14 bases outside the gene matches. This CDR3 has 15 amino acids.

The gene calls are TRBV27 and TRBJ1-4; D is unclear. The germline V gene encodes CDR1 MNHEY and CDR2 SMNVEV (reference sequence). The CDR3 is made up of 14 amino acids. V was trimmed by 8 bases and J by 0 bases, leaving 10 bases between them. CDR3 sequence reads: CASSPTATNEKLFF. DNA for the CDR3: TGTGCCAGCTCCCCGACTGCAACTAATGAAAAACTGTTTTTT.

This chain uses TRBV19 with TRBJ2-3, with D unclear. There are 11 residues in the CDR3. V gave up 3 bases and J gave up 9 bases, with 7 bases separating them. Germline V CDR1 and CDR2: LNHDA, SQIVND (reference sequence). The CDR3 DNA reads as TGTGCCAGTAGTATTAAGGAGACGCAGTATTTT. Encoded protein: CASSIKETQYF.

The rearrangement links TRBV2 to TRBJ1-5; D gene ambiguous. Trimming took 4 bases from V and 4 from J, leaving 5 bases between them. CDR1 is SNHLY and CDR2 is FYNNEI in the germline V gene. This CDR3 has 12 amino acids. This chain's CDR3 is CASSGRNQPQHF. The CDR3 DNA is TGTGCCAGCAGTGGTCGGAATCAGCCCCAGCATTTT.

The genes are TRBV9 and TRBJ2-6; 9 positions agree with TRBD1. J gave up 2 bases and V 3 bases, and 0 bases lay outside the gene matches. From germline, CDR1 is SGDLS and CDR2 YYNGEE. The CDR3 has 15 residues. In nucleotides, the CDR3 is TGTGCCAGCAGCGGGACAGGGGCTGGGGCCAACGTCCTGACTTTC. Translation: CASSGTGAGANVLTF.

This clone showed up just a few times. The chain employs TRBV5-1 and TRBJ1-2; the match to TRBD1 covers 9 bases. Per germline, CDR1 SGHRS and CDR2 YFSETQ. Trimming took 4 bases from V and 6 from J; bases not matched to a gene: 4. The CDR3 is made up of 13 amino acids. CDR3 residues: CASSTGGANGYTF. In DNA, the CDR3 is TGCGCCAGCAGCACAGGGGGCGCGAATGGCTACACCTTC.

The chain recombines TRBV14 with TRBJ1-1; D unresolved. Trimming removed 4 bases from V and 0 bases from J, with 18 bases in between. CDR1 SGHDN and CDR2 FVKESK come from the germline V gene. This CDR3 spans 17 amino acids. The CDR3 sequence: CASSLREAAVMNTEAFF. CDR3 sequence (DNA): TGTGCCAGCAGCCTTCGGGAGGCAGCCGTAATGAACACTGAAGCTTTCTTT.

This chain links TRBV28 with TRBJ1-6, with D unresolved. There are 14 residues in the CDR3. Trimming took off 6 bases at V and 7 bases at J, with 13 bases between the two ends. Germline V gives CDR1 MDHEN, CDR2 SYDVKM. The CDR3 region is CASRYRGNNSPLHF. Written as DNA, the CDR3 is TGTGCCAGCAGGTACCGGGGTAACAATTCACCCCTCCACTTT.

The chain uses TRBV7-9 and TRBJ2-5; possibly TRBD2 for D (7 bases). V was trimmed by 5 bases and J by 0 bases, leaving 13 bases between them. The germline CDR1 and CDR2 sequences are SEHNR and FQNEAQ (reference sequence). The CDR3 length is 15 residues. CDR3: CASSPGGPYQETQYF. The CDR3 DNA reads as TGTGCCAGCAGCCCCGGGGGGCCGTACCAAGAGACCCAGTACTTC. Combining the CDR3 with reference TRBV7-9 and TRBJ2-5 gives the whole variable domain DTGVSQNPRHKITKRGQNVTFRCDPISEHNRLYWYRQTLGQGPEFLTYFQNEAQLEKSRLLSDRFSAERPKGSFSTLEIQRTEQGDSAMYLCASSPGGPYQETQYFGPGTRLLVL.

The J gene is TRBJ1-3, the V gene TRBV6-5; D unclear. The CDR3 is made up of 13 amino acids. Trimming cost V 6 bases and J 0 bases, with 6 bases left between them. Germline values: CDR1 MNHEY, CDR2 SVGAGI. CDR3 nucleotide sequence: TGTGCCAGCAGCCGGGACTCTGGAAACACCATATATTTT. Translating it yields CASSRDSGNTIYF.

The V and J genes are TRBV24-1 and TRBJ1-2, with D unresolved. V gave up 5 bases and J gave up 0 bases, with 6 bases separating them. The CDR3 totals 13 residues. From germline, CDR1 is KGHDR and CDR2 SFDVKD. As DNA, the CDR3 is TGTGCCACCAGTGCAACAGCTAACTATGGCTACACCTTC. Residues: CATSATANYGYTF.

In this sample, this clone turned up a few times. The rearrangement uses TRBV12-5 and TRBJ2-3; the match to TRBD1 covers 12 bases. Looked up from germline, CDR1 is LGHNT and CDR2 is FRNRAP. The CDR3 consists of 19 residues. Trimming at V came to 0 bases and at J to 3 bases, leaving 10 bases not matched to a gene. CDR3 sequence reads: CASGLVWSGTGGKTDTQYF. As DNA, the CDR3 is TGTGCTAGTGGTTTGGTATGGTCCGGGACAGGGGGCAAGACAGATACGCAGTATTTT. Together with reference TRBV12-5 and TRBJ2-3, the CDR3 gives the full variable domain: DARVTQTPRHKVTEMGQEVTMRCQPILGHNTVFWYRQTMMQGLELLAYFRNRAPLDDSGMPKDRFSAEMPDATLATLKIQPSEPRDSAVYFCASGLVWSGTGGKTDTQYFGPGTRLTVL.

The V gene is TRBV20-1, the J gene TRBJ2-7; 7 bases are shared with TRBD2. Germline V lookup: CDR1 DFQATT, CDR2 SNEGSKA (reference sequence). The ends lost 3 bases at V and 0 bases at J; junction bases unmatched: 2. This CDR3 contains 13 residues. The CDR3, as DNA: TGCAGTGCTAGTGGCGGGGGCTCCTACGAGCAGTACTTC. Translating it yields CSASGGGSYEQYF.

The V and J genes are TRBV2 and TRBJ1-2; no reliable D call. CDR3 size: 11 residues. Germline CDR1 SNHLY, CDR2 FYNNEI. V was pared by 7 bases and J by 1 base, with 4 bases between. CDR3 sequence reads: CASNRNYGYTF. The CDR3, as DNA: TGTGCCAGCAATCGTAACTATGGCTACACCTTC.

This chain links TRBV18 with TRBJ2-1, with 10 bases identical to TRBD2. The V gene's germline CDR1 is KGHSH and CDR2 LQKENI. J gave up 3 bases and V 5 bases, and 4 bases lay outside the gene matches. The CDR3 covers 15 residues. CDR3 sequence reads: CASSGSSGGYNEQFF. In nucleotides, the CDR3 is TGTGCCAGCTCAGGATCTAGCGGGGGCTACAATGAGCAGTTCTTC.

CDR3 coding DNA: TGTGCCAGCAGGGCGGGGTTTGAGTCCACTGAAGCTTTCTTT. This sequence encodes CASRAGFESTEAFF. The chain has TRBV27 and TRBJ1-1; D is unresolved. V lost 6 bases and J lost 4, with 15 bases in between. The CDR3 sequence is 14 residues long. Germline V gives CDR1 MNHEY, CDR2 SMNVEV (reference sequence).

The chain is built from TRBV28 and TRBJ1-2, with D possibly TRBD1 on 5 matching bases. This CDR3 spans 13 amino acids. Germline lookup yields CDR1 MDHEN and CDR2 SYDVKM. V lost 5 bases and J lost 5, with 12 bases in between. CDR3 loop: CASSVRQHYGYTF. The DNA for the CDR3 is TGTGCCAGCAGTGTAAGACAGCATTATGGCTACACCTTC.

This clone occurred once. The V gene is TRBV11-3, the J gene TRBJ1-1; 8 bases line up with TRBD1. Germline assignment: CDR1 SGHNT and CDR2 YENEEA. V shed 5 bases, J shed 1 base, and the junction held 6 bases outside the gene matches. The CDR3 extends over 15 amino acids. Written as DNA, the CDR3 is TGTGCCAGCAGCCACCGACAGGGGCGGAACACTGAAGCTTTCTTT. It codes for CASSHRQGRNTEAFF.

The V gene is TRBV9, the J gene TRBJ2-5; D gene ambiguous. This CDR3 has 13 amino acids. Germline CDR1 SGDLS, CDR2 YYNGEE. Trimming removed 4 bases at V and 1 base at J, with 8 bases between. The CDR3 spells CASSPGLQETQYF. The CDR3 nucleotides read TGTGCCAGCAGCCCTGGGCTCCAAGAGACCCAGTACTTC.